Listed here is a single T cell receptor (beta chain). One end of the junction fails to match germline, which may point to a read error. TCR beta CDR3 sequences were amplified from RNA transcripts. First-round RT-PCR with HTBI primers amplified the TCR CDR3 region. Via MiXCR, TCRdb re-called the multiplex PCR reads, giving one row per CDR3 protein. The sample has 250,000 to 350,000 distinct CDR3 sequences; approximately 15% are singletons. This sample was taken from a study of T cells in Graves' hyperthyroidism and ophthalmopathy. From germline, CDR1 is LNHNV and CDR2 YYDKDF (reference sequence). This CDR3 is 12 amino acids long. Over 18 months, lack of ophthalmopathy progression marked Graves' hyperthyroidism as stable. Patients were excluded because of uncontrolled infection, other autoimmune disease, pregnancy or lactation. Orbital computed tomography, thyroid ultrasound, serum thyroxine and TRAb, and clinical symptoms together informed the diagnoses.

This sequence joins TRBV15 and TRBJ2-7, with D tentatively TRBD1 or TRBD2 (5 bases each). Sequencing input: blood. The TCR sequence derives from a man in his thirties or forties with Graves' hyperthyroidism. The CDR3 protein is CATGLGEWEPYF. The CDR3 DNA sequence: TGTGCCACCGGGTTGGGGGAGTGGGAGCCGTACTTC.